These T cell receptor beta chains were read from a single sample in a study of cytomegalovirus exposure and HLA in healthy donors. Produced via immunoSEQ multiplex PCR; TCRdb's table is partial and in-frame only. Seen here are 200,000 to 250,000 clones, approximately 82% observed once, and the top ten hold approximately 0.62%. Source material: PBMCs. The receptors were sampled from a woman between 40 and 50 years old in good health and CMV-seronegative. CDR3s include the opening cysteine and the closing phenylalanine or tryptophan. Each record gives: CDR3 DNA, CDR3 protein, V gene, clone size, J gene, D gene. The D gene is left open where the match is weak. Clone size, where shown, is once, few, many, or a class for clones that have expanded.

TGTGCCAGCAGCTTAGACCTAGCTTACTACGAGCAGTACTTC CASSLDLAYYEQYF TRBV7-6 - TRBJ2-7 -
TGTGCCAGCAGCTTACCAGGCTCCAACAATGAGCAGTTCTTC CASSLPGSNNEQFF TRBV5-4 - TRBJ2-1 -
TGTGCCTGGGGCCGGGCTCCCGGGGGGGAGACCCAGTACTTC CAWGRAPGGETQYF TRBV30 - TRBJ2-5 TRBD2
TGTGCCAGCAGCCCATTCATGAACACTGAAGCTTTCTTT CASSPFMNTEAFF TRBV27 few TRBJ1-1 -
TGTGCCTGGAGTTTCGGACAGGGAAAGGCACCCCTCCACTTT CAWSFGQGKAPLHF TRBV30 - TRBJ1-6 TRBD1
TGTGCCAGCAGCCCGGGTAGCCAAAGCTCCTACGAGCAGTACTTC CASSPGSQSSYEQYF TRBV5-5 - TRBJ2-7 -
TGTGCCAGCAGCGGGGGGGAGGTCGTCAACGAGCAGTACTTC CASSGGEVVNEQYF TRBV9 - TRBJ2-7 -
TGTGCCTGGAGTGTACAGGGGACAGTTTTAGGCGAGCAGTACTTC CAWSVQGTVLGEQYF TRBV30 - TRBJ2-7 TRBD1
TGTGCCAGCAGTTACCCAGGGGGCAGGGAGGGCGAGCAGTACTTC CASSYPGGREGEQYF TRBV6-5 - TRBJ2-7 -
TGTGCCTGGAGGTCAGGGTCCACCGGGGAGCTGTTTTTT CAWRSGSTGELFF TRBV30 - TRBJ2-2 -
TGCGCCAGCAGCTTCGTACAGGGGGCGGGAGAGACCCAGTACTTC CASSFVQGAGETQYF TRBV5-1 - TRBJ2-5 TRBD1
TGTGCCTGGAGTGTCGCAGGACAGGGGGTCGAGCAGTACTTC CAWSVAGQGVEQYF TRBV30 few TRBJ2-7 TRBD1
TGTGCCAGCAGTTTCCTAGGACTAGCGGGGGGGCGAGATACGCAGTATTTT CASSFLGLAGGRDTQYF TRBV27 - TRBJ2-3 TRBD2
TGTGCCAGCAGCCGAGGGTATCCGGATGAGCAGTTCTTC CASSRGYPDEQFF TRBV6-1 - TRBJ2-1 -
TGTGCCAGTAGCATGGGAGGGATAAACTATGGCTACACCTTC CASSMGGINYGYTF TRBV19 - TRBJ1-2 -
TGCGCCAGCAGCTTGGGCGGCATGAACACTGAAGCTTTCTTT CASSLGGMNTEAFF TRBV5-1 few TRBJ1-1 -